These 26 T cell receptor beta chains were sequenced from one sample in a study of T cell repertoires in cytomegalovirus infection. TCRdb redid the calling of the reads with MiXCR, one entry per CDR3 protein. The sample records 480,000 or so distinct CDR3 sequences, approximately 11% being singletons. Specimen: PBMCs. All receptors derive from a human donor in good health (CMV status not recorded). Some clones in this sample may be carry-over from other donors' samples.

This clonotype was observed at least ten times. The chain recombines TRBV4-2 with TRBJ2-1; D gene uncertain. The ends were cut back, 3 bases at V and 8 bases at J, with 8 bases in the middle. The length of the CDR3 is 12 residues. Per germline, CDR1 LGHNA and CDR2 YNFKEQ. CDR3 in amino acids: CASSQPPDEQFF. DNA of the CDR3: TGTGCCAGCAGCCAGCCCCCGGATGAGCAGTTCTTC.

This clonotype was observed many times. The chain recombines TRBV10-3 with TRBJ1-2; 9 nucleotides line up with TRBD1. The CDR3 has 13 residues. Germline V gene sequence: CDR1 ENHRY, CDR2 SYGVKD. The V and J ends lost 10 bases and 8 bases, in that order; junction bases with no gene match: 11. The CDR3 loop reads CATTGQGSWGYTF. The CDR3 DNA sequence: TGTGCCACTACGGGACAGGGCTCTTGGGGCTACACCTTC.

This clonotype was observed at least ten times. V usage is TRBV6-6 and J usage is TRBJ2-3; TRBD2 is a possible D gene (6 bases). The CDR3 is 16 amino acids. Per the germline V gene, CDR1 is MNHNY and CDR2 is SVGAGI (reference sequence). Trimming stripped 5 bases from V and 1 base from J, with 16 bases between. The CDR3 reads CASSGTGLRRTDTQYF. CDR3 in DNA: TGTGCCAGCAGTGGGACGGGACTTCGGCGCACAGATACGCAGTATTTT.

This clonotype came up many times. V gene TRBV18 combines with J gene TRBJ2-1; no clear D gene. This CDR3 contains 13 residues. Germline CDR1 reads KGHSH; CDR2 reads LQKENI. Trimming took 3 bases from V and 9 from J, leaving 12 bases between them. The CDR3 region has the DNA TGTGCCAGCTCACCTACAGACCTCAGTGAGCAGTTCTTC. Residues: CASSPTDLSEQFF.

At least ten counts were recorded for this clonotype. The chain has TRBV7-8 and TRBJ1-4, with no clear D. The CDR3 is 15 residues long. The V end was cut by 0 bases, the J end by 7 bases, with 12 bases between. Looked up from germline, CDR1 is SGHVS and CDR2 is FQNEAQ. The CDR3 nucleotides are TGTGCCAGCAGCTTAGCGGACGTTTACGGTGAAAAACTGTTTTTT. Translating gives CASSLADVYGEKLFF.

This clonotype was seen at least ten times. The chain is built from TRBV6-1 and TRBJ2-6; no clear D gene. The CDR3 consists of 12 residues. CDR1 MNHNS and CDR2 SASEGT come from the germline V gene. Trimming stripped 4 bases from V and 4 bases from J, with 2 bases between. Here the CDR3 reads CASSGGANVLTF. CDR3 DNA: TGTGCCAGCAGTGGCGGGGCCAACGTCCTGACTTTC.

This clonotype has a handful of counts. V gene TRBV18 combines with J gene TRBJ2-2, with 9 bases matching TRBD2. V dropped 5 bases and J dropped 4; count of bases not matched to a gene: 8. The CDR3 contains 16 residues. Germline V CDR1 and CDR2: KGHSH, LQKENI. The CDR3 nucleotides are TGTGCCAGCTCAAGAGAAGCTAGCGGGGCCACCGGGGAGCTGTTTTTT. Translating gives CASSREASGATGELFF. The complete variable domain, with remaining parts taken from reference TRBV18 and TRBJ2-2, reads NAGVMQNPRHLVRRRGQEARLRCSPMKGHSHVYWYRQLPEEGLKFMVYLQKENIIDESGMPKERFSAEFPKEGPSILRIQQVVRGDSAAYFCASSREASGATGELFFGEGSRLTVL.

The rearrangement uses TRBV9 and TRBJ1-1; D gene unclear. Trimming left V 0 bases short and J 6 bases short, with 9 bases between. In germline, CDR1 is SGDLS, CDR2 YYNGEE. The CDR3 is made up of 13 amino acids. The CDR3 sequence is CASSVEGWAEAFF. CDR3 nucleotides: TGTGCCAGCAGCGTAGAAGGGTGGGCTGAAGCTTTCTTT.

This clonotype has a count of ten or more. This chain links TRBV10-3 with TRBJ2-3; TRBD2 matches at 11 bases. CDR1 and CDR2 (germline): ENHRY, SYGVKD. V shed 10 bases and J 5 bases; nucleotides not matched to a gene: 11. The CDR3 consists of 15 residues. CDR3 residues: CANSIVAGGQDTQYF. The CDR3 coding sequence is TGTGCCAACTCAATCGTAGCGGGAGGGCAAGATACGCAGTATTTT.

This clonotype was recorded many times. V gene TRBV5-4 combines with J gene TRBJ1-1, with D perhaps matching TRBD1 (6 bases). Germline V CDR1 and CDR2: SGHNT, YYREEE (reference sequence). With 7 bases removed from V and 2 bases from J, the gap between germline ends came to 12 bases. The CDR3 is 13 amino acids. DNA of the CDR3: TGTGCCAGCCAGCTACAGGGCAACACTGAAGCTTTCTTT. The encoded protein is CASQLQGNTEAFF.

V is TRBV20-1 and J is TRBJ1-6; tentatively, D is TRBD1 (6 bases). This CDR3 spans 18 amino acids. Trimming left V 2 bases short and J 5 bases short, with 22 bases between. Looked up from germline, CDR1 is DFQATT and CDR2 is SNEGSKA (reference sequence). CDR3 sequence: CSARLRITGTTDNSPLHF. The CDR3 region has the DNA TGCAGTGCTAGACTCCGCATTACCGGGACAACGGATAATTCACCCCTCCACTTT.

This clonotype has more than one count but fewer than ten. The chain joins TRBV29-1 to TRBJ2-5, with 8 bases that match TRBD2. J gave up 4 bases and V 4 bases, and 11 bases lay outside the gene matches. Germline loops: CDR1 SQVTM, CDR2 ANQGSEA. The CDR3 is made up of 15 amino acids. CDR3 region: CSVGRRGGGGETQYF. The CDR3 bases are TGCAGCGTTGGACGACGGGGGGGAGGAGGAGAGACCCAGTACTTC.

The V and J genes are TRBV3-1 and TRBJ2-7; D may be TRBD2 (6 bases). The CDR3 runs to 15 residues. Trimming removed 8 bases at V and 6 bases at J, with 23 bases between. Germline values: CDR1 LGHDT, CDR2 YNNKEL (reference sequence). In DNA form, the CDR3 reads TGTGCCAGCGGCTTGGGGACTCCCGGTGGGAGCGAGCAGTACTTC. The encoded protein is CASGLGTPGGSEQYF.

This clonotype was observed many times. V gene TRBV12-3 or TRBV12-4 combines with J gene TRBJ1-1; D unclear. This CDR3 has 13 amino acids. V was pared by 5 bases and J by 1 base, with 8 bases between. This CDR3 is CASSPLWNTEAFF. The CDR3 DNA is TGTGCCAGCAGTCCTCTTTGGAACACTGAAGCTTTCTTT.

This clonotype was detected many times. J is TRBJ2-5 and V is TRBV20-1, with TRBD2 matching 12 bases. The CDR3 runs to 14 residues. V lost 4 bases to trimming and J lost 2 bases; unmatched junction nucleotides: 2. CDR1 and CDR2 from the germline V gene are DFQATT and SNEGSKA (reference sequence). CDR3 sequence reads: CSAKGTSGQETQYF. CDR3 nucleotides: TGCAGTGCTAAGGGGACTAGCGGGCAAGAGACCCAGTACTTC.

There are many counts of this clonotype. The rearrangement uses TRBV28 and TRBJ1-1, with D hard to call. The germline V gene encodes CDR1 MDHEN and CDR2 SYDVKM. Between the trimmed V and J ends, which lost 5 bases and 0 bases, there was a span of 10 bases. This CDR3 is built from 14 residues. In nucleotides, the CDR3 is TGTGCCAGCAGTCCTGGCTATATGAACACTGAAGCTTTCTTT. Its protein product is CASSPGYMNTEAFF.

This clonotype was counted many times. The chain has TRBV6-1 and TRBJ1-5, with D hard to call. Trimming took off 0 bases at V and 7 bases at J, with 13 bases between the two ends. Germline V gives CDR1 MNHNS, CDR2 SASEGT. CDR3 length equals 15 residues. CDR3 region: CASSEAGWYSQPQHF. In DNA, the CDR3 is TGTGCCAGCAGTGAAGCTGGATGGTACAGCCAGCCCCAGCATTTT.

This clonotype was counted between two and nine times. The chain couples TRBV6-4 to TRBJ2-3, with 13 positions matching TRBD2. The CDR3 length is 15 residues. J was trimmed by 4 bases and V by 5 bases; bases with no gene match: 3. Germline V gene data show CDR1 as MRHNA and CDR2 as SNTAGT. The CDR3 is CASSLTSGGSDTQYF. The DNA for the CDR3 is TGTGCCAGCAGTCTGACTAGCGGGGGGTCAGATACGCAGTATTTT.

The J gene is TRBJ1-1, the V gene TRBV9, with TRBD1 identical over 7 bases. V trimming: 4 bases; J trimming: 1 base; junction bases outside the gene matches: 10. CDR1 SGDLS and CDR2 YYNGEE come from the germline V gene. The CDR3 has 16 amino acids. The DNA for the CDR3 is TGTGCCAGCAGCCCCTTTGGACAGGCCACGAACACTGAAGCTTTCTTT. It encodes CASSPFGQATNTEAFF.

This clonotype was seen a handful of times. The CDR3 DNA is TGTGCCACCAGCAGGGACTCGGTTGAGACCCAGTACTTC. Protein product: CATSRDSVETQYF. The chain joins TRBV15 to TRBJ2-5, with D perhaps TRBD2 (5 bases). The V end was cut by 3 bases, the J end by 5 bases, with 10 bases between. There are 13 residues in the CDR3. CDR1 and CDR2 from the germline V gene are LNHNV and YYDKDF (reference sequence).

The chain employs TRBV9 and TRBJ1-5; possible D gene TRBD1, 5 bases. CDR3 length equals 15 residues. CDR1 and CDR2 from the germline V gene are SGDLS and YYNGEE. The V gene lost 0 bases and the J gene lost 0 bases, with 7 bases spanning the gap. Here the CDR3 DNA reads TGTGCCAGCAGCGTAGGAGACAGTAGCAATCAGCCCCAGCATTTT. This codes for CASSVGDSSNQPQHF.

This clonotype was counted many times. J is TRBJ1-1 and V is TRBV11-2; 9 positions match TRBD1. Germline loops: CDR1 SGHAT, CDR2 FQNNGV. The J segment lost 4 bases and the V segment lost 3 bases, leaving 6 bases of the junction unmatched. The CDR3 is made up of 15 amino acids. As DNA, the CDR3 is TGTGCCAGCAGCTTTGGGACAGGGCGGAGCACTGAAGCTTTCTTT. Amino acids: CASSFGTGRSTEAFF. Filled out from reference TRBV11-2 and TRBJ1-1, the complete variable domain reads EAGVAQSPRYKIIEKRQSVAFWCNPISGHATLYWYQQILGQGPKLLIQFQNNGVVDDSQLPKDRFSAERLKGVDSTLKIQPAKLEDSAVYLCASSFGTGRSTEAFFGQGTRLTVV.

This clonotype occurred a few times. V usage is TRBV28 and J usage is TRBJ2-7, with 8 nucleotides matching TRBD2. Unmatched junction bases numbered 13, after V lost 7 bases and J lost 5 bases. The germline V gene encodes CDR1 MDHEN and CDR2 SYDVKM. The CDR3 runs 15 residues. The CDR3 DNA follows: TGTGCCAGCAAAAAACGAGCGGGAGTTTACCACGAGCAGTACTTC. It yields the protein CASKKRAGVYHEQYF.

At least ten counts were recorded for this clonotype. The CDR3 sequence is CATSRDVESYNEQFF. For the CDR3, the DNA is TGTGCCACCAGCAGAGATGTTGAATCGTACAATGAGCAGTTCTTC. V gene TRBV15 combines with J gene TRBJ2-1; D unresolved. Germline loops: CDR1 LNHNV, CDR2 YYDKDF (reference sequence). Trimming took off 0 bases at V and 4 bases at J, with 10 bases between the two ends. The CDR3 is 15 amino acids.

This clonotype was found many times. V is TRBV2 and J is TRBJ1-1, with unresolved D. Per the germline V gene, CDR1 is SNHLY and CDR2 is FYNNEI. The CDR3 spans 14 residues. V gave up 1 base and J gave up 0 bases, with 6 bases separating them. This chain's CDR3 is CASSEEQLNTEAFF. The CDR3 DNA reads TGTGCCAGCAGTGAAGAACAACTGAACACTGAAGCTTTCTTT.

V is TRBV18 and J is TRBJ1-2, with D tentatively TRBD1 (6 bases). The germline CDR1 and CDR2 sequences are KGHSH and LQKENI. Trimming took off 3 bases at V and 5 bases at J, with 16 bases between the two ends. The CDR3 consists of 15 residues. CDR3: CASSPSPDSVYGYTF. In DNA form, the CDR3 reads TGTGCCAGCTCACCTTCCCCGGACAGCGTATATGGCTACACCTTC.